These T cell receptor beta chains were read from a single sample in a study of blood T cells in healthy people across ages. TCRdb re-called the 5' RACE reads with MiXCR, one entry per CDR3 protein. The data hold more than 800,000 distinct CDR3 sequences, with under 35% observed a single time. The sequencing sample was made of blood. The receptors were gathered from an elderly woman in good health. The CDR3 runs from the conserved cysteine through the conserved F or W. A D gene is named only where the DNA matches it firmly. The size of a clone is reported for some rows only, either as once, few or many, or as a class for expanded clones.

d_gene	v_gene	abundance	j_gene	CDR3aa	CDR3nt
NA	TRBV5-1	NA	TRBJ2-2	CASSFVYDGELFF	TGCGCCAGCAGCTTCGTTTACGACGGGGAGCTGTTTTTT
TRBD1	TRBV7-2	NA	TRBJ2-5	CASSARTGWQETQYF	TGTGCCAGCAGCGCCCGGACAGGGTGGCAAGAGACCCAGTACTTC
NA	TRBV9	NA	TRBJ1-2	CASSVAVGEAYGYTF	TGTGCCAGCAGCGTAGCAGTCGGGGAGGCCTATGGCTACACCTTC
NA	TRBV5-5	few	TRBJ2-3	CASSLGAGIGSDTQYF	TGTGCCAGCAGCTTGGGGGCAGGGATAGGCTCAGATACGCAGTATTTT
NA	TRBV11-2	many	TRBJ2-1	CASSLKLSSSRGGASPYNEQFF	TGTGCCAGCAGCTTAAAACTCTCTTCCTCTCGAGGTGGAGCTAGCCCCTACAATGAGCAGTTCTTC
NA	TRBV18	NA	TRBJ1-6	CASSPVGRGTSPLHF	TGTGCCAGCTCACCGGTAGGGCGGGGTACTTCACCCCTCCACTTT
TRBD2	TRBV28	many	TRBJ2-3	CASSFYGGGATDTQYF	TGTGCCAGCAGTTTCTACGGCGGGGGGGCTACAGATACGCAGTATTTT
NA	TRBV7-2	many	TRBJ1-6	CASSFDSSNSPLHF	TGTGCCAGCAGCTTCGACAGTAGTAATTCACCCCTCCACTTT
TRBD2	TRBV6-2/TRBV6-3	many	TRBJ2-3	CASSYGQRGKYSTDTQYF	TGTGCCAGCAGTTACGGCCAGCGGGGGAAATACAGCACAGATACGCAGTATTTT
NA	TRBV6-2/TRBV6-3	few	TRBJ2-2	CASSYGKVIGQNTGELFF	TGTGCCAGCAGTTACGGGAAGGTCATAGGACAGAACACCGGGGAGCTGTTTTTT
NA	TRBV6-2/TRBV6-3	NA	TRBJ2-5	CASHRGVETQYF	TGTGCCAGCCATAGGGGCGTAGAGACCCAGTACTTC
NA	TRBV5-1	NA	TRBJ2-3	CASSLGGGSTDTQDF	TGCGCCAGCAGCTTAGGGGGGGGGAGCACAGATACGCAGGATTTT
TRBD2	TRBV7-2	many	TRBJ2-5	CASSLGAGGQKTQYF	TGTGCCAGCAGCTTAGGGGCGGGGGGGCAAAAGACCCAGTACTTC
NA	TRBV10-3	many	TRBJ2-7	CAISSTGLYEQYF	TGTGCCATCAGCTCGACAGGCCTCTACGAGCAGTACTTC
NA	TRBV7-2	NA	TRBJ2-7	CASSPAVISSYEQYF	TGTGCCAGCAGCCCTGCGGTGATAAGCTCCTACGAGCAGTACTTC